A selection of T cell receptor beta chains follows, all from one sample in a study of blood T cell repertoires in COVID-19. Only in-frame clones appear in the TCRdb table, and some are missing; sequencing was by immunoSEQ multiplex PCR. In the table there are over 250,000 clones, 88% of which are singletons. The sample consisted of PBMCs or T cells enriched from blood (not recorded which). The receptor set was obtained from a woman aged 55-70 years in a cohort exposed to, infected with or recovered from COVID-19 (not recorded which). Each CDR3 is given with its conserved first and last residue. D genes are given only for firm matches. For some rows the clone size is stated as once, few or many, or as a class when expanded; others skip it.

15,NA,TRBV5-1,NA,TRBJ2-1,TGCGCCAGCAGCCAGGGTGTAGGGGCCTACAATGAGCAGTTCTTC,CASSQGVGAYNEQFF
13,NA,TRBV30,NA,TRBJ1-2,TGTGCCTGGAGTGCGACAGTCAACTATGGCTACACCTTC,CAWSATVNYGYTF
15,NA,TRBV9,TRBD2,TRBJ2-5,TGTGCCAGCAGCCAAATGGGGGGGGTTGGAGAGACCCAGTACTTC,CASSQMGGVGETQYF
14,NA,TRBV24-1,TRBD2,TRBJ2-3,TGTGCCACCAGTACTAGCGGGATCACAGATACGCAGTATTTT,CATSTSGITDTQYF
13,once,TRBV28,TRBD1,TRBJ2-7,TGTGCCAGCAAATTGGACAGGGGGCTAGGGCAGTACTTC,CASKLDRGLGQYF
16,once,TRBV23-1,TRBD2,TRBJ2-7,TGCGCCAGCAGTCAACTCGAGCGGGGCAGCTCCTACGAGCAGTACTTC,CASSQLERGSSYEQYF
13,many,TRBV6-4,NA,TRBJ1-2,TGTGCCAGCAGTGACACGGGGGACTATGGCTACACCTTC,CASSDTGDYGYTF
14,NA,TRBV7-9,NA,TRBJ1-2,TGTGCCAGCAGCCCTAGTGGCAGGGGTTATGGCTACACCTTC,CASSPSGRGYGYTF
16,NA,TRBV7-9,TRBD2,TRBJ2-1,TGTGCCAGCAGCTCCGGGACTAGCGGGTTTTACAATGAGCAGTTCTTC,CASSSGTSGFYNEQFF
17,NA,TRBV6-6,NA,TRBJ2-7,TGTGCCAGCAGTCCTAGGTCCTCGAGCAGGGCGTATTGGGAGCAGTACTTC,CASSPRSSSRAYWEQYF
15,NA,TRBV11-2,NA,TRBJ2-7,TGTGCCAGCAGCTTAGCGGGGGGCGCTCGGGACGAGCAGTACTTC,CASSLAGGARDEQYF
15,many,TRBV7-9,TRBD1,TRBJ1-1,TGTGCCAGCAGCCTGCGGACAGGAGAGGAGGCTGAAGCTTTCTTT,CASSLRTGEEAEAFF
14,NA,TRBV5-1,TRBD1,TRBJ1-1,TGCGCCAGCAGCGTGGGACAGGGTAACACTGAAGCTTTCTTT,CASSVGQGNTEAFF
15,NA,TRBV11-2,TRBD2,TRBJ2-1,TGTGCCAGCAGGTTCCTAGCGGGAGAACACAATGAGCAGTTCTTC,CASRFLAGEHNEQFF
15,NA,TRBV19,NA,TRBJ1-2,TGTGCCAGTAGTATCGCATTCGGAGCTAACTATGGCTACACCTTC,CASSIAFGANYGYTF
17,NA,TRBV18,NA,TRBJ1-3,TGTGCCAGCTCACCACTGGGACAAGCACGCTCTGGAAACACCATATATTTT,CASSPLGQARSGNTIYF
14,once,TRBV10-2,NA,TRBJ1-6,TGCGCCAGCAGTGGTCCGGACAGTAATTCACCCCTCCACTTT,CASSGPDSNSPLHF
13,few,TRBV7-9,TRBD1,TRBJ1-4,TGTGCCAGCAGCATGGACAGGGAGGAAAAACTGTTTTTT,CASSMDREEKLFF
16,NA,TRBV28,TRBD1,TRBJ1-1,TGTGCCAGCAGTCCAAACCCGGGACAGGGGCGGACTGAAGCTTTCTTT,CASSPNPGQGRTEAFF
16,NA,TRBV23-1,TRBD2,TRBJ2-1,TGCGCCAGCAGTCTGATGGAGGTAGCGGGAGTCGATGAGCAGTTCTTC,CASSLMEVAGVDEQFF
14,NA,TRBV18,TRBD1,TRBJ1-5,TGTGCCAGCTCGCCTAGACAGGGGAATCAGCCCCAGCATTTT,CASSPRQGNQPQHF
15,NA,TRBV4-2,TRBD1,TRBJ2-4,TGTGCCAGCAGCCAAGATAGGGACAGGTGGAACATTCAGTACTTC,CASSQDRDRWNIQYF
18,NA,TRBV12-1,NA,TRBJ2-7,TGTGCCAGCAGCTTTAGGTGGGGGTCGCGGGAGACTTCCTACGAGCAGTACTTC,CASSFRWGSRETSYEQYF
13,NA,TRBV5-1,TRBD1,TRBJ1-3,TGCGCCAGCAGTCTGACAGGGGGAAACACCATATATTTT,CASSLTGGNTIYF
15,NA,TRBV28,TRBD1,TRBJ1-5,TGTGCCAGCAGACCCGGGACAGGGGGCAATCAGCCCCAGCATTTT,CASRPGTGGNQPQHF
22,NA,TRBV10-1,TRBD2,TRBJ2-7,TGCGCCAGCAGTGATCTTTGGGGAACACCTACCTTAGCGGGAAGAAGCTCCTACGAGCAGTACTTC,CASSDLWGTPTLAGRSSYEQYF
15,NA,TRBV2,TRBD1,TRBJ2-7,TGTGCCAGCAGCCAGGGGGACAGGGAAATAGACGAGCAGTACTTC,CASSQGDREIDEQYF
15,NA,TRBV28,TRBD1,TRBJ2-7,TGTGCCAGCAGTCCGATCGGACAGGGGACCTACGAGCAGTACTTC,CASSPIGQGTYEQYF
16,NA,TRBV3-1/TRBV3-2,TRBD2,TRBJ2-7,TGTGCCAGCAGCCAACCCCCAGGGGCGGGAGGGAACGAGCAGTACTTC,CASSQPPGAGGNEQYF
15,NA,TRBV10-3,TRBD1,TRBJ1-2,TGTGCCATCAGTGAGTTCCCGACAGGGCTAGATGGCTACACCTTC,CAISEFPTGLDGYTF
13,NA,TRBV6-1,NA,TRBJ2-7,TGTGCCAGCAGTGAGGGGAGAAGGCTCGAGCAGTACTTC,CASSEGRRLEQYF
16,NA,TRBV24-1,TRBD1,TRBJ1-2,TGTGCCACCAGTGACCGTACAGGGGGCGAGATCTATGGCTACACCTTC,CATSDRTGGEIYGYTF
16,NA,TRBV27,TRBD1,TRBJ2-7,TGTGCCAGCAGTTTATCAACAGGGGAAATTCCCTACGAGCAGTACTTC,CASSLSTGEIPYEQYF
16,NA,TRBV28,NA,TRBJ2-7,TGTGCCAGCAGACCGCTACCGGGATCTCCTGTCCCCGAGCAGTACTTC,CASRPLPGSPVPEQYF
18,few,TRBV7-8,NA,TRBJ2-4,TGTGCCAGCAGCTTAGGCTACGTGGGGGGACAGCGAAAAAACATTCAGTACTTC,CASSLGYVGGQRKNIQYF
15,NA,TRBV11-1,NA,TRBJ1-1,TGTGCCAGCAGCCGGAGCACAGGGATGTGGACTGAAGCTTTCTTT,CASSRSTGMWTEAFF
12,once,TRBV7-2,NA,TRBJ1-1,TGTGCCAGCAGCTTAGGGGGCAGGGTTGCTTTCTTT,CASSLGGRVAFF
15,NA,TRBV6-5,TRBD2,TRBJ2-5,TGTGCCAGCACAGGCACTAGCGGGACCAAAGAGACCCAGTACTTC,CASTGTSGTKETQYF
17,once,TRBV10-3,TRBD2,TRBJ2-3,TGTGCCATCAGGGGGACTAGCGGCCCCACTAGCACAGATACGCAGTATTTT,CAIRGTSGPTSTDTQYF
15,NA,TRBV5-4,TRBD2,TRBJ2-1,TGTGCCAGCAGCTCACAACTAGCGGGAGGCAATGAGCAGTTCTTC,CASSSQLAGGNEQFF
16,NA,TRBV2,NA,TRBJ2-7,TGTGCCAGCAGTCTCAGGGGGCGGGAGGGCCTGGACGAGCAGTACTTC,CASSLRGREGLDEQYF
13,NA,TRBV18,NA,TRBJ1-2,TGTGCCAGCTCACCAGGCCTGTCGGGTGGCTACACCTTC,CASSPGLSGGYTF
13,NA,TRBV6-2/TRBV6-3,NA,TRBJ1-1,TGTGCCAGCAGTTACGGACAGTGGACTGAAGCTTTCTTT,CASSYGQWTEAFF
12,NA,TRBV25-1,NA,TRBJ2-7,TGTGCCAGCAGGGATGCGGCGGGCGAGCAGTACTTC,CASRDAAGEQYF
15,NA,TRBV5-4,NA,TRBJ1-3,TGTGCCAGCAGCTTGGGGGCGAGCTCTGGAAACACCATATATTTT,CASSLGASSGNTIYF
13,NA,TRBV6-5,NA,TRBJ2-1,TGTGCCAGCAGTTCAACGAGCGGGCGGCTCCAGTTCTTC,CASSSTSGRLQFF
15,NA,TRBV5-1,TRBD2,TRBJ2-1,TGCGCCAGCAGCTCAGGACTAGTGCCTAACAATGAGCAGTTCTTC,CASSSGLVPNNEQFF
15,NA,TRBV28,NA,TRBJ2-1,TGTGCCAGCAGTTTGGCACAGGTCCTTGATAATGAGCAGTTCTTC,CASSLAQVLDNEQFF
13,NA,TRBV18,NA,TRBJ2-7,TGTGCCAGCTCACCAACGAGAGACAACGAGCAGTACTTC,CASSPTRDNEQYF
15,NA,TRBV2,TRBD2,TRBJ2-7,TGTGCCAGCAGGGACGATAGCGGGAGCTCCTACGAGCAGTACTTC,CASRDDSGSSYEQYF
15,few,TRBV7-9,TRBD1,TRBJ2-3,TGTGCCAGCAGCCGCGGACAGGGGCAGGCAGATACGCAGTATTTT,CASSRGQGQADTQYF
15,NA,TRBV10-3,NA,TRBJ1-5,TGTGCCACCAGCCCCGGGGTCCTTAGCAATCAGCCCCAGCATTTT,CATSPGVLSNQPQHF